Presented here are 10 T cell receptor beta chains from one specimen sequenced in a study of OX40 agonist ivuxolimab in advanced cancers. Sequenced by immunoSEQ multiplex PCR; TCRdb stores in-frame clones only, minus some. The repertoire holds about 58,000 clones, with approximately 89% as singletons. The sequencing here drew on CD4+ or CD8+ T cells sorted from blood, taken in a trial of the OX40 agonist ivuxolimab. These receptor sequences come from an adult with an advanced solid tumor such as melanoma, head and neck, liver or kidney cancer.

The chain carries TRBV18 and TRBJ2-3; 9 bases align to TRBD1. This CDR3 contains 15 residues. Germline assignment: CDR1 KGHSH and CDR2 LQKENI. The V segment lost 0 bases and the J segment 4 bases; nucleotides outside the gene matches: 2. CDR3 DNA: TGTGCCAGCTCACCACCGGGACAGGGAGCAGATACGCAGTATTTT. Protein: CASSPPGQGADTQYF.

The V and J genes are TRBV23-1 and TRBJ2-6; 8 bases line up with TRBD1. TRBV23-1 has ORF status, its function being uncertain. With 4 bases clipped from V and 0 bases from J, the junction kept 8 bases outside the gene matches. The CDR3 spans 18 residues. Here the CDR3 reads CASSPGQGIFSGANVLTF. As DNA, the CDR3 is TGCGCCAGCAGTCCCGGACAGGGTATCTTCTCTGGGGCCAACGTCCTGACTTTC.

The chain recombines TRBV30 with TRBJ2-7; 14 bases fit TRBD2. CDR1 and CDR2 (germline): GTSNPN, SVGIG (reference sequence). This CDR3 contains 15 residues. V shed 3 bases, J shed 7 bases, and the junction held 8 bases outside the gene matches. The CDR3 is CAWSLRLAGGREQYF. The CDR3 bases are TGTGCCTGGAGCTTACGACTAGCGGGAGGGAGAGAGCAGTACTTC.

This CDR3 is CASSLAGASRTDTQYF. The CDR3 DNA reads as TGCGCCAGCAGCTTGGCGGGGGCATCAAGGACAGATACGCAGTATTTT. The V and J genes are TRBV5-1 and TRBJ2-3; D may be TRBD1 or TRBD2 (6 bases each). Trimming left V 0 bases short and J 3 bases short, with 14 bases between. The CDR3 has 16 amino acids. Germline lookup yields CDR1 SGHRS and CDR2 YFSETQ.

The rearrangement uses TRBV7-8 and TRBJ2-3; 10 bases fit TRBD2. The CDR3 is 16 residues long. J gave up 6 bases and V 5 bases, and 11 bases lay outside the gene matches. The germline gives CDR1 SGHVS, CDR2 FQNEAQ. In nucleotides, the CDR3 is TGTGCCAGCAGCGGGTGGACTAGCGGATCAAGGGATACGCAGTATTTT. It encodes CASSGWTSGSRDTQYF.

The V gene is TRBV28, the J gene TRBJ2-3; 12 positions agree with TRBD2. Germline values: CDR1 MDHEN, CDR2 SYDVKM. CDR3 length equals 17 residues. V lost 2 bases, J lost 4 bases, and 7 bases stayed unmatched. The CDR3 nucleotides read TGTGCCAGCAGTTTAACTAGCGGGAGGTATGGCTCAGATACGCAGTATTTT. Amino acids: CASSLTSGRYGSDTQYF.

The J gene is TRBJ2-3, the V gene TRBV10-3, with unresolved D. V gave up 0 bases and J gave up 1 base, with 5 bases separating them. Germline V gene data show CDR1 as ENHRY and CDR2 as SYGVKD. CDR3 length: 14 residues. CDR3 sequence: CAISESSGTDTQYF. CDR3 in DNA: TGTGCCATCAGTGAGTCGTCGGGCACAGATACGCAGTATTTT.

The gene calls are TRBV7-9 and TRBJ2-2; 14 nucleotides match TRBD2. Looked up from germline, CDR1 is SEHNR and CDR2 is FQNEAQ (reference sequence). Trimming removed 0 bases from V and 1 base from J; junction bases left unmatched: 4. The CDR3 loop spans 19 amino acids. The CDR3 DNA is TGTGCCAGCAGCTTAGCGCCGGGACTAGCGGGAGTGAACACCGGGGAGCTGTTTTTT. As protein: CASSLAPGLAGVNTGELFF.

The V and J genes are TRBV11-2 and TRBJ2-1, with TRBD2 matching 8 bases. Germline trimming cut 5 bases from V and 2 bases from J; bases unmatched to any gene: 5. CDR1 and CDR2 from the germline V gene are SGHAT and FQNNGV. The CDR3 sequence is 15 residues long. The CDR3 loop is CASSRTSGAYNEQFF. The CDR3 region has the DNA TGTGCCAGCAGCCGTACTAGCGGAGCCTACAATGAGCAGTTCTTC. The full variable domain, completed using reference TRBV11-2 and TRBJ2-1, is EAGVAQSPRYKIIEKRQSVAFWCNPISGHATLYWYQQILGQGPKLLIQFQNNGVVDDSQLPKDRFSAERLKGVDSTLKIQPAKLEDSAVYLCASSRTSGAYNEQFFGPGTRLTVL.

In its sample, this clone was seen a few times. This chain joins TRBV6-5 and TRBJ1-1; TRBD1 might be the D (6 bases). The CDR3 sequence is 13 residues long. Per the germline V gene, CDR1 is MNHEY and CDR2 is SVGAGI. Trimming took off 5 bases at V and 3 bases at J, with 10 bases between the two ends. In nucleotides, the CDR3 is TGTGCCAGCAGTGACAGGCCTTACACTGAAGCTTTCTTT. Amino acid sequence: CASSDRPYTEAFF.